The T cell receptor (delta chain) described here comes from a study of fetal and pediatric gammadelta thymocytes (dated by TCRdb to between 2021 and 2023). Regarding the study in general: Previously published data and newly generated, unpublished data were combined in the bulk gammadelta thymocyte repertoires, which were used to strengthen a single-cell study of gammadelta thymocyte development. A total of around 10 subjects, comprising 3 fetal thymus donors and 7 pediatric thymus donors, were covered by the bulk gammadelta thymocyte repertoire set. Previously published data (refs 27,28) and unpublished data were combined in the bulk gammadelta thymocyte repertoires. Bulk TCR repertoire data were added to increase subject numbers and strengthen the CDR3 publicity analysis. Study-level results and caveats: Fetal gammadelta thymocyte repertoires were previously reported to be enriched for TRDV2, TRGV8 and TRGV9 usage, low N additions and public CDR3s compared with post-natal repertoires.

This clone occurred a few times. Its antigen has not been determined. A single base separates this from a much larger clone, so it may be a read error. Reads for this sample came from an Illumina MiSeq. Processing in the source paper ran as follows. For publicity analysis, the Vgamma9Vdelta2 and nonVgamma9Vdelta2 bulk CDR3 files of each subject were merged into one combined repertoire per subject. CDR3 publicity was scored from 0 to 19 by checking each amino acid sequence across 9 single-cell datasets and 10 or so bulk repertoires, using base R and dplyr. The public reads were reprocessed by TCRdb using CATT, and rows of matching DNA were later combined. The V and J calls follow TCRdb's processing rather than the paper's. Here the sample has 1,500 to 2,000 delta-chain clones; about 16% occur a single time. Of the sample, approximately 6.3% is held by the ten largest clones. The cysteine opens and the phenylalanine closes a CDR3 of 16 amino acids. Of the read, only the CDR3 DNA is kept; its 48 bases are in frame from base 1. From a lookup of the germline V gene, CDR1 and CDR2 are GEAIGNYY and EKD.

Thymocytes were stained with Zombie NIR viability dye plus antibodies to CD3 (UCHT1), TCRgammadelta (11F2), TCRVgamma9 (IMMU360) and TCRVdelta2 (IMMU389). Bulk TRD and TRG CDR3 repertoires were produced separately from sorted Vgamma9Vdelta2 and nonVgamma9Vdelta2 gammadelta thymocytes taken from human fetal and pediatric thymuses. Children undergoing cardiac surgery in Belgium were the source of the pediatric thymus tissue. Pediatric thymus donors in the study were aged between 1 and 11 years. Thymic cell suspensions from fetal and post-natal thymuses were prepared as previously described. Vgamma9Vdelta2 thymocytes were sorted as cells that were CD3+ gammadeltaTCR+ Vgamma9+ Vdelta2+. Cells were sorted on a FACS Aria III cell sorter (BD Biosciences).

This clonotype originated in a child who underwent cardiac surgery and was recorded as healthy. Recombination connected TRDV2 to TRDJ1; the D gene is perhaps TRDD3, from 5 matching bases. With the DNA end fitting TRDJ2 better, the J assignment may be wrong. What was sequenced was Vgamma9Vdelta2 gamma-delta T cells from the thymus. The cell subset or site label corresponds to: sorted CD3+gammadeltaTCR+Vgamma9+Vdelta2+ thymocytes. The sequenced DNA: TGTGCCTGTGACCCCGGAGAGGGGGTAGATATGGGGAAACTCTTCTTT. This encodes CACDPGEGVDMGKLFF.